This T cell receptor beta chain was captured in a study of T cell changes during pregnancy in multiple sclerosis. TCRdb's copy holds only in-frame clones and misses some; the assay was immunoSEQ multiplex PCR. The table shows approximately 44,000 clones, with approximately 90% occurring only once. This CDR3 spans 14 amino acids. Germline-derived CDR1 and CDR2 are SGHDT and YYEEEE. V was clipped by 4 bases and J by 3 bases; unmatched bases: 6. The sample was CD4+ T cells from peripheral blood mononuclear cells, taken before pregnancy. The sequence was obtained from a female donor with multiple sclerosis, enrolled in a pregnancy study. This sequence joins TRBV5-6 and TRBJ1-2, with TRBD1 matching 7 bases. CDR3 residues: CASSPGQIYYGYTF. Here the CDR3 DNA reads TGTGCCAGCAGCCCGGGACAGATTTACTATGGCTACACCTTC.